In this sample, the clone carrying this TCR beta chain turned up a few times. Its antigen is still unknown. This sample is drawn from a study of cytomegalovirus exposure and HLA in healthy donors. Study at large: The same platform as the approximately 730 first-cohort repertoires was used for the 120 or so validation repertoires, a later analysis reported. Points from the study as a whole: A few chains linked to CMV were shown in vitro to be specific for CMV antigens. Most sequenced TCRs were rare (though some public TCRs occurred in many donors). Reported performance of the classifier showed diagnosis of cytomegalovirus status with high specificity and sensitivity.

The method was immunoSEQ multiplex PCR; TCRdb's version includes in-frame clones alone and lacks a portion of them. The sample lists under 200,000 clones, roughly 81% occurring once. The CDR3 spans 17 residues. Trimming stripped 0 bases from V and 7 bases from J, with 19 bases between. Germline CDR1 reads LGHNA; CDR2 reads YNFKEQ. J is TRBJ2-1 and V is TRBV4-2; the D gene is possibly TRBD2 (6 bases). Specimen: PBMCs. This clonotype originated in a woman in her 30s in good health and CMV-seronegative. CDR3 sequence (DNA): TGTGCCAGCAGCCAAGATCTGGGCGGGATATCGGGGAATGAGCAGTTCTTC. This codes for CASSQDLGGISGNEQFF.